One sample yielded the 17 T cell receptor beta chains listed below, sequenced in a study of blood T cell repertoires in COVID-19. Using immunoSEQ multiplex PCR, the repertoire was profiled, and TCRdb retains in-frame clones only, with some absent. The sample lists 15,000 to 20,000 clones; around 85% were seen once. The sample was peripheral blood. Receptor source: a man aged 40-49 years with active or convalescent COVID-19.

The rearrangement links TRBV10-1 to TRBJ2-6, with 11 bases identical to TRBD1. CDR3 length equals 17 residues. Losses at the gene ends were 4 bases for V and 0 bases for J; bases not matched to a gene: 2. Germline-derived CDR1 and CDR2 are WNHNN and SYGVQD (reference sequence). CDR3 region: CASSVGTGGSGANVLTF. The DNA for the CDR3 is TGCGCCAGCAGTGTAGGGACAGGGGGCTCTGGGGCCAACGTCCTGACTTTC.

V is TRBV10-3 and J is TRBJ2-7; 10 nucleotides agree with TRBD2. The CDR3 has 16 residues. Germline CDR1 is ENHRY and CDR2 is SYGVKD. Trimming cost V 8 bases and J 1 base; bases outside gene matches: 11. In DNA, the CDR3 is TGTGCCATCGGGGCTAGCGGGGGCCAACCTTCCTACGAGCAGTACTTC. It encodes CAIGASGGQPSYEQYF.

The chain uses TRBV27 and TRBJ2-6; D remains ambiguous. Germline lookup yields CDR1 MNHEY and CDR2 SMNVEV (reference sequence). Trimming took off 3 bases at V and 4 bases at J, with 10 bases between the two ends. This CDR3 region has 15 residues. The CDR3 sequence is CASSFILSGANVLTF. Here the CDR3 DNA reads TGTGCCAGCAGTTTTATCCTGTCCGGGGCCAACGTCCTGACTTTC.

The CDR3 bases are TGTGCCAGCACTAAAGAGCCTGGAAACACCATATATTTT. Translated, it gives CASTKEPGNTIYF. The chain uses TRBV6-5 and TRBJ1-3, with D hard to call. The CDR3 contains 13 residues. Trimming left V 7 bases short and J 2 bases short, with 9 bases between. Germline assignment: CDR1 MNHEY and CDR2 SVGAGI.

CDR3 region: CASGPGHRQETQYF. The DNA of the CDR3 is TGTGCCAGCGGCCCGGGACACCGCCAAGAGACCCAGTACTTC. The chain has TRBV9 and TRBJ2-5, with a weak D call TRBD1 (6 bases). CDR3 length: 14 residues. V lost 7 bases and J lost 1, with 14 bases in between. Germline-derived CDR1 and CDR2 are SGDLS and YYNGEE.

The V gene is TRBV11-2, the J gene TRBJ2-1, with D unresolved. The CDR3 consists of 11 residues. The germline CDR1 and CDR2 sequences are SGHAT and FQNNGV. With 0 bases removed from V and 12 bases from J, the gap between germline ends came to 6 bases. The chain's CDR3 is CASSLDSRQFF. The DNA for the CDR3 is TGTGCCAGCAGCTTAGACTCTCGGCAGTTCTTC.

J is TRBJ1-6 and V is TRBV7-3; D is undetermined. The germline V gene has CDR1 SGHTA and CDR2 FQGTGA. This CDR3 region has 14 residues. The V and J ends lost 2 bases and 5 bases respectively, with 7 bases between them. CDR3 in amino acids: CASSLRGNNSPLHF. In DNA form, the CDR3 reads TGTGCCAGCAGCTTACGGGGAAATAATTCACCCCTCCACTTT.

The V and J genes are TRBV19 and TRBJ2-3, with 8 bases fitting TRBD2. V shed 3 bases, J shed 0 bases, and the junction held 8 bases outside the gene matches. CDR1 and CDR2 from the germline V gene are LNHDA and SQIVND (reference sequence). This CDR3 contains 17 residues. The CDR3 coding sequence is TGTGCCAGTAGTATCTCGGCTAGCGGGCGAAGCACAGATACGCAGTATTTT. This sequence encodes CASSISASGRSTDTQYF.

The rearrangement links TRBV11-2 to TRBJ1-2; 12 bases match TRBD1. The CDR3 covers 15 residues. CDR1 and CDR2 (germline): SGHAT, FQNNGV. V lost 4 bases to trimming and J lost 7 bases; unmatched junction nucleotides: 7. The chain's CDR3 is CASSWAGTGGIGYTF. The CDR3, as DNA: TGTGCCAGCAGCTGGGCCGGGACAGGGGGCATTGGCTACACCTTC.

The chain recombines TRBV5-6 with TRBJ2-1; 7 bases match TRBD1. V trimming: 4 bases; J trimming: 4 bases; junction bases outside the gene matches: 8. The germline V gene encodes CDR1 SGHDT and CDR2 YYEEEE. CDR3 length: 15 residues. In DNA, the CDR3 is TGTGCCAGCAGCGAAGGACAGGAACCATACAATGAGCAGTTCTTC. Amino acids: CASSEGQEPYNEQFF.

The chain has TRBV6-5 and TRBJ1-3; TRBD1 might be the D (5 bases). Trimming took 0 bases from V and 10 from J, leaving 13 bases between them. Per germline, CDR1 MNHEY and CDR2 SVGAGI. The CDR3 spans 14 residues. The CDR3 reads CASSYSGSGRTIYF. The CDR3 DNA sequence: TGTGCCAGCAGTTACTCGGGATCAGGGCGTACCATATATTTT.

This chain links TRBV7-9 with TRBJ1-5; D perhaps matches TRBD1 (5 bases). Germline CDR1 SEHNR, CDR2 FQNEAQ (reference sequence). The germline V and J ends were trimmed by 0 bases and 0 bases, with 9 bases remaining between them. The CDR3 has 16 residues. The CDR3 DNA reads TGTGCCAGCAGCTTAGCGACAGTCAATAGCAATCAGCCCCAGCATTTT. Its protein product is CASSLATVNSNQPQHF.

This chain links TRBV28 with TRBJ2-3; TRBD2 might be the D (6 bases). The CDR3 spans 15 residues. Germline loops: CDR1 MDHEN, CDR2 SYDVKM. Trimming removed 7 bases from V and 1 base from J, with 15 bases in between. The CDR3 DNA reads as TGTGCCAGCACCCTTTATAGCGGTCGCACAGATACGCAGTATTTT. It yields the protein CASTLYSGRTDTQYF.

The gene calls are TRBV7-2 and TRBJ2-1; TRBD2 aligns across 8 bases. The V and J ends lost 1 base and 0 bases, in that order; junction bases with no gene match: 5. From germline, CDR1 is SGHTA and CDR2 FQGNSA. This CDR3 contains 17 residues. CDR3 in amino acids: CASSLGQRGFSYNEQFF. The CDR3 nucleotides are TGTGCCAGCAGCTTAGGCCAGCGGGGGTTCTCCTACAATGAGCAGTTCTTC.

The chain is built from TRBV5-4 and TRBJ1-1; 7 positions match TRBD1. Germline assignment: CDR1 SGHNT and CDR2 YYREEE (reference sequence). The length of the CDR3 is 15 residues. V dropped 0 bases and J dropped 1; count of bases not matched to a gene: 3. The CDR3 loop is CASSLGGQRNTEAFF. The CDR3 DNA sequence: TGTGCCAGCAGCTTGGGGGGACAGAGGAACACTGAAGCTTTCTTT.

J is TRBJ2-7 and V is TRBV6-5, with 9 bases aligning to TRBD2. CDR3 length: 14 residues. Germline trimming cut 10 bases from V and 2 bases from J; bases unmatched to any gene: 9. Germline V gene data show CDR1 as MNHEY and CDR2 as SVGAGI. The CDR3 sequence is CATEISGGAYEQYF. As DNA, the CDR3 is TGTGCCACCGAAATTAGCGGGGGCGCCTACGAGCAGTACTTC.

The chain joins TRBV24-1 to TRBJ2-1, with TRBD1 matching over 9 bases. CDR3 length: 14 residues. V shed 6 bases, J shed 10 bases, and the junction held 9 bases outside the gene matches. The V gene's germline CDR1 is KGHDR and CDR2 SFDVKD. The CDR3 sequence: CATSPGQGSVEQFF. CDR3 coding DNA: TGTGCCACCAGTCCTGGACAGGGGTCAGTAGAGCAGTTCTTC.